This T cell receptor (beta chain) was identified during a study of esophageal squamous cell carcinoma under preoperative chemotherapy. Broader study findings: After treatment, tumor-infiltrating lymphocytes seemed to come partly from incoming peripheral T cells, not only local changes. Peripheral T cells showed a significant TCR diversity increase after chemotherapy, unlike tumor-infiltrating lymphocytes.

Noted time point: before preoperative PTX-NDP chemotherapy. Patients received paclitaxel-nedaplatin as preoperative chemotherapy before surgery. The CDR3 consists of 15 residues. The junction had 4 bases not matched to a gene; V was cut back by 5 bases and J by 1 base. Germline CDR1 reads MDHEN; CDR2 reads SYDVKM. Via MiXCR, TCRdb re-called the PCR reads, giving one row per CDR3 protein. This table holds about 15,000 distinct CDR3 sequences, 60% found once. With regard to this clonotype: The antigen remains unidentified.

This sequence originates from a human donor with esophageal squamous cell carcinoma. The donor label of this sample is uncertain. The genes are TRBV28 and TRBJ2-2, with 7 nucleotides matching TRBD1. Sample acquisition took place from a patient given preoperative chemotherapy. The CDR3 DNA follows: TGTGCCAGCAGTGTCACAGGGGTGAACACCGGGGAGCTGTTTTTT. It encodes CASSVTGVNTGELFF.